These T cell receptor beta chains were read from a single sample in a study of T-cell memory formation after mild COVID-19. TCRdb re-called the 5' RACE reads with MiXCR, one entry per CDR3 protein. The sample lists around 200,000 distinct CDR3 sequences; 16% were seen once. The sample comprised PBMCs or a T cell subset sorted from them (not recorded which). The receptor source for this set is an adult woman who had mild COVID-19 (a few samples of this study predate the infection). Cell type and time point are not known. The CDR3 runs from the conserved cysteine through the conserved F or W. The order of the fields is J gene, D gene, V gene, clone size, CDR3 protein, CDR3 DNA. The D gene is left open where the match is weak. The size entry is marked missing in some rows and otherwise reads once, few, many or a size class.

TRBJ2-3 TRBD2 TRBV7-2 - CASGLAGGKSTDTQYF TGTGCCAGCGGACTAGCGGGAGGGAAAAGCACAGATACGCAGTATTTT
TRBJ2-3 TRBD2 TRBV12-3/TRBV12-4 few CASRLLAGVNTDTQYF TGTGCCAGCAGGCTACTAGCGGGGGTGAACACAGATACGCAGTATTTT
TRBJ2-4 - TRBV5-4 - CASSLDPKNIQYF TGTGCCAGCAGCTTGGACCCGAAAAACATTCAGTACTTC
TRBJ2-3 - TRBV7-2 - CASSLEGSPYTQYF TGTGCCAGCAGCTTGGAGGGGTCCCCCTATACGCAGTATTTT
TRBJ1-2 - TRBV9 - CASSGGHAVGTSGYTF TGTGCCAGCAGCGGAGGACACGCCGTGGGAACTAGTGGCTACACCTTC
TRBJ2-7 - TRBV6-2/TRBV6-3 - CASSSANPYEQYF TGTGCCAGCAGTTCGGCAAATCCCTACGAGCAGTACTTC
TRBJ1-5 TRBD1 TRBV6-1 - CASSEWGTGSLEPQHF TGTGCCAGCAGTGAATGGGGGACAGGGAGTTTAGAGCCCCAGCATTTT
TRBJ2-2 - TRBV12-3/TRBV12-4 - CASTPTGNTGELFF TGTGCCAGCACTCCCACAGGGAACACCGGGGAGCTGTTTTTT
TRBJ2-3 TRBD2 TRBV12-3/TRBV12-4 many CASSLIAGAPDTQYF TGTGCCAGCAGTTTAATAGCGGGAGCCCCAGATACGCAGTATTTT
TRBJ2-7 TRBD2 TRBV7-9 few CASSKALLAGNEQYF TGTGCCAGCAGCAAAGCTCTACTAGCGGGTAACGAGCAGTACTTC
TRBJ1-6 TRBD1 TRBV2 few CASSGQGSGRNSPLHF TGTGCCAGCAGTGGACAGGGCTCAGGAAGGAATTCACCCCTCCACTTT
TRBJ1-1 TRBD1 TRBV5-1 - CASSLEQGGTEAFF TGCGCCAGCAGCTTGGAACAGGGGGGCACTGAAGCTTTCTTT
TRBJ2-1 TRBD2 TRBV12-3/TRBV12-4 - CASRAPGTSLGSGNEQFF TGTGCCAGCAGGGCCCCGGGGACTAGCTTGGGTTCCGGAAATGAGCAGTTCTTC
TRBJ1-1 - TRBV12-3/TRBV12-4 few CASSLDWAGGVGRATEAFF TGTGCCAGCAGTTTAGATTGGGCGGGGGGCGTTGGACGGGCAACTGAAGCTTTCTTT
TRBJ2-1 - TRBV4-1 few CASSQERHASGSNEQFF TGCGCCAGCAGCCAAGAAAGGCACGCCTCCGGGAGCAATGAGCAGTTCTTC
TRBJ1-1 - TRBV6-5 - CASSWGRGTEAFF TGTGCCAGCAGCTGGGGACGGGGGACTGAAGCTTTCTTT
TRBJ2-1 TRBD2 TRBV7-3 many CASSLGLAGAEQFF TGTGCCAGCAGCTTGGGACTAGCGGGAGCTGAGCAGTTCTTC
TRBJ2-3 - TRBV20-1 many CSARDSRASTDTQYF TGCAGTGCTAGGGACTCAAGAGCCAGCACAGATACGCAGTATTTT
TRBJ1-1 - TRBV12-3/TRBV12-4 - CASSSAPRDTEAFF TGTGCCAGCAGTTCGGCCCCCCGGGACACTGAAGCTTTCTTT
TRBJ2-5 TRBD1 TRBV5-4 few CASSSADRGDETQYF TGTGCCAGCAGCTCAGCGGACAGGGGGGATGAGACCCAGTACTTC
TRBJ2-3 TRBD2 TRBV11-2 - CASSSVPGLATQYF TGTGCCAGCAGCTCGGTTCCGGGACTAGCTACGCAGTATTTT
TRBJ1-6 - TRBV30 - CAWSVSVTNSPLHF TGTGCCTGGAGTGTCTCGGTTACCAATTCACCCCTCCACTTT
TRBJ2-2 - TRBV9 once CASSVEPGELFF TGTGCCAGCAGCGTAGAGCCCGGGGAGCTGTTTTTT
TRBJ1-6 TRBD1 TRBV5-1 - CASSGTGVRNNSPLHF TGCGCCAGCAGCGGGACAGGGGTTAGAAATAATTCACCCCTCCACTTT
TRBJ2-3 - TRBV7-9 few CASSAAGGDTQYF TGTGCCAGCAGCGCGGCGGGTGGAGATACGCAGTATTTT
TRBJ2-2 - TRBV11-1 many CASSPWGQTGELFF TGTGCCAGCAGCCCTTGGGGACAAACCGGGGAGCTGTTTTTT
TRBJ2-7 - TRBV29-1 - CSVDFGQRWVYF TGCAGCGTTGATTTCGGACAGCGGTGGGTGTACTTC
TRBJ1-2 - TRBV12-3/TRBV12-4 - CASSSRSRYTF TGTGCCAGCAGTTCCCGCAGCCGCTACACCTTC
TRBJ2-4 - TRBV12-3/TRBV12-4 - CASSSQLINIQYF TGTGCCAGCAGTTCCCAGTTGATCAACATTCAGTACTTC
TRBJ1-6 - TRBV4-1 few CASSRPGQATGNSPLHF TGCGCCAGCAGCCGCCCGGGACAAGCGACCGGGAATTCACCCCTCCACTTT
TRBJ1-1 - TRBV6-5 few CASRETLASEAFF TGTGCCAGCAGGGAAACTCTGGCGTCCGAAGCTTTCTTT
TRBJ2-3 - TRBV7-9 - CASSQGPDTQYF TGTGCCAGCAGCCAAGGCCCAGATACGCAGTATTTT